Listed here is a single T cell receptor (beta chain). The antigen is undetermined. The record originates from a study of cytomegalovirus exposure and HLA in healthy donors. Study information: Earlier findings included some 120 million unique TCR beta sequences obtained from 150 million to 200 million T cells.

It was with 60 Vbeta and 13 Jbeta primers that the PCR ran. Clones were read by immunoSEQ multiplex PCR, and TCRdb kept only the in-frame ones, dropping some. The table shows around 190,000 clones, with around 80% occurring only once. Study-level findings and limits: The only immune exposure information that was available was CMV serostatus.

Germline-derived CDR1 and CDR2 are SGHAT and FQNNGV. V was clipped by 3 bases and J by 6 bases; unmatched bases: 0. This CDR3 region has 15 residues. V is TRBV11-2 and J is TRBJ2-2; TRBD2 matches 14 bases. The receptor was isolated from a woman aged 35 to 49 in good health and CMV-seronegative. The sample comprised PBMCs. CDR3: CASSLTSGGAGELFF. DNA for the CDR3: TGTGCCAGCAGCTTGACTAGCGGGGGGGCCGGGGAGCTGTTTTTT.